This T cell receptor beta chain was captured by sequencing in a study of T cell responses to AZD1222 COVID-19 vaccine. Sequencing was performed with immunoSEQ multiplex PCR; in TCRdb, only in-frame clones are kept and a portion is missing. Among 100,000 to 150,000 clones listed, approximately 90% were seen once. The CDR3 loop spans 13 amino acids. Germline CDR1 is LNHDA and CDR2 is SQIVND (reference sequence). V lost 5 bases and J lost 1, with 8 bases in between. Comments on this clone: The antigen is not known.

Findings of the study overall: Following two doses of AZD1222, Spike-specific TCR breadth and depth rose. It was only after the peak T cell response that any repertoires were sampled.

This receptor was identified in an adult in good health. The input for sequencing was peripheral blood, taken on day 0 of AZD1222 vaccination. The chain combines TRBV19 with TRBJ1-2; no reliable D call. The CDR3 here is CASSPVLNYGYTF. CDR3 DNA: TGTGCCAGTAGTCCCGTACTTAACTATGGCTACACCTTC.